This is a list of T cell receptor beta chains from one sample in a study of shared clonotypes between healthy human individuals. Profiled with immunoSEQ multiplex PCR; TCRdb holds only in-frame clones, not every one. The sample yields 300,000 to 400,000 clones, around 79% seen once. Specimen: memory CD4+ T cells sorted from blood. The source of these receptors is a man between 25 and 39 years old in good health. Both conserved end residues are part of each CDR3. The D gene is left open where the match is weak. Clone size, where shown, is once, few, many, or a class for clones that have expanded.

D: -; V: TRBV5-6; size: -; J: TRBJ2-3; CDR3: CASSLSGSTDTQYF; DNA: TGTGCCAGCAGTTTATCGGGTAGCACAGATACGCAGTATTTT
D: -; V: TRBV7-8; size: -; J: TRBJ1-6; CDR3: CASSLDGRNSPLHF; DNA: TGTGCCAGCAGCTTAGACGGAAGAAATTCACCCCTCCACTTT
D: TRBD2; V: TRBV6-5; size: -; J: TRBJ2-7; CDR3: CASSYSGGREEQYF; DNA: TGTGCCAGCAGTTACTCTGGCGGGAGGGAAGAGCAGTACTTC
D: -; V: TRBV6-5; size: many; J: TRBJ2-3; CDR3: CATRTATTDTQYF; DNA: TGTGCCACCCGGACGGCGACAACAGATACGCAGTATTTT
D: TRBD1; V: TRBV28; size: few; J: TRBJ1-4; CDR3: CASSLDNRGRGKLFF; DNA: TGTGCCAGCAGTTTAGACAACAGGGGGCGAGGAAAACTGTTTTTT
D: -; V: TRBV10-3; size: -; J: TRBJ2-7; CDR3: CAIRAGTPYEQYF; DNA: TGTGCCATCAGGGCCGGGACCCCCTACGAGCAGTACTTC
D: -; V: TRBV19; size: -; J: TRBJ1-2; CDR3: CASADSIGYGYTF; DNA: TGTGCCAGCGCGGACAGTATCGGCTATGGCTACACCTTC
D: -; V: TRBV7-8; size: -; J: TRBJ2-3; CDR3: CASSSRRATSTDTQYF; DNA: TGTGCCAGCAGCTCAAGGAGGGCAACTAGCACAGATACGCAGTATTTT
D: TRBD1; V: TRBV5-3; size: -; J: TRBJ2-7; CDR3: CARVGPGQRTPYEQYF; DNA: TGTGCCAGAGTGGGGCCGGGACAGCGGACCCCCTACGAGCAGTACTTC
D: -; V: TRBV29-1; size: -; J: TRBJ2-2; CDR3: CSVWRGTGELFF; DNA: TGCAGCGTTTGGAGGGGTACCGGGGAGCTGTTTTTT
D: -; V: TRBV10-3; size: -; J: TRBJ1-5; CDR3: CAISGTVDQPQHF; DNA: TGTGCCATCAGTGGGACGGTGGATCAGCCCCAGCATTTT
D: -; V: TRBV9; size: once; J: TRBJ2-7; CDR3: CASSVDPGGDYEQYF; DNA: TGTGCCAGCAGCGTAGATCCGGGGGGCGACTACGAGCAGTACTTC
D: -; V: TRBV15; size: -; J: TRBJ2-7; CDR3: CATSRDLLPYEQYF; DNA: TGTGCCACCAGCAGAGATTTACTACCCTACGAGCAGTACTTC
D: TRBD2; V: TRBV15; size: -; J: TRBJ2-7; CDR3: CATSGGYSGMAYEQYF; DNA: TGTGCCACCAGCGGAGGATATAGCGGGATGGCCTACGAGCAGTACTTC
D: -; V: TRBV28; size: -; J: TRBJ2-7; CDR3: CASSSRLGSYEQYF; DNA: TGTGCCAGCAGTTCCCGCCTGGGCTCCTACGAGCAGTACTTC
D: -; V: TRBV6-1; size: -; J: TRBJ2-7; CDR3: CASKLLGWGSYEQYF; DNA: TGTGCCAGCAAGTTATTGGGATGGGGTTCCTACGAGCAGTACTTC
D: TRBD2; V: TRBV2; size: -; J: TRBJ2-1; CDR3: CASSARLAGDNEQFF; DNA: TGTGCCAGCAGCGCTCGACTAGCGGGAGACAATGAGCAGTTCTTC
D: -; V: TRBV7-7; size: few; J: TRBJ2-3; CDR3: CASSKSPWGVTDTQYF; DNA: TGTGCTAGCAGCAAATCCCCTTGGGGGGTCACAGATACGCAGTATTTT
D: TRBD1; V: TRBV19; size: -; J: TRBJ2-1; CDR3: CASSTDRVRNNEQFF; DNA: TGTGCCAGTAGTACAGACAGGGTTAGAAATAATGAGCAGTTCTTC
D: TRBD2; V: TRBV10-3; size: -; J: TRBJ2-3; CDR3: CAISLLAGGPDTQYF; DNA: TGTGCCATTTCATTACTAGCGGGTGGGCCAGATACGCAGTATTTT
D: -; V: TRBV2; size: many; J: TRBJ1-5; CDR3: CASRFGNQPQHF; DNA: TGTGCCAGCCGGTTTGGAAATCAGCCCCAGCATTTT
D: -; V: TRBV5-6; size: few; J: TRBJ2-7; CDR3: CASSRRASGAEQYF; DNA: TGTGCCAGCAGCCGTCGCGCCTCGGGAGCCGAGCAGTACTTC
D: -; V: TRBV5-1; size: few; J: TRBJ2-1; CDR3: CASSLQGNEQFF; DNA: TGCGCCAGCAGCTTGCAGGGCAATGAGCAGTTCTTC
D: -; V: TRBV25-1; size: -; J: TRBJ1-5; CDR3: CASRASGDGQPQHF; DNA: TGTGCCAGCAGAGCTTCGGGGGATGGACAGCCCCAGCATTTT
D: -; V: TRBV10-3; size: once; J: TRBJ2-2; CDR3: CAIRVDKTGELFF; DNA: TGTGCCATCAGAGTAGATAAGACCGGGGAGCTGTTTTTT
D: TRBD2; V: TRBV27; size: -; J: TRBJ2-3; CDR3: CASSSLAGVLTDTQYF; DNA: TGTGCCAGCAGCTCACTAGCGGGAGTCTTGACAGATACGCAGTATTTT
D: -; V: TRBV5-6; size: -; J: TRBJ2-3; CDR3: CASRRGSRITDTQYF; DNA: TGTGCCAGCCGAAGAGGCAGCCGAATTACAGATACGCAGTATTTT
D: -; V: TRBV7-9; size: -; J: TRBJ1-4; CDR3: CASSPASGRNEKLFF; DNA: TGTGCCAGCAGCCCCGCGTCGGGACGGAATGAAAAACTGTTTTTT
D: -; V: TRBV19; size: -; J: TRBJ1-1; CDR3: CASSTSHTLNTEAFF; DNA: TGTGCCAGTAGTACTTCCCACACCCTGAACACTGAAGCTTTCTTT
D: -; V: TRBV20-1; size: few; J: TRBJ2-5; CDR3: CSAVQAETQYF; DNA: TGCAGTGCTGTACAAGCAGAGACCCAGTACTTC